The entry below describes one T cell receptor beta chain. The sample originates from a study of blood T cell repertoires in COVID-19. On the study more broadly: Italy, Spain and the United States were the sources of the convalescent and acute COVID-19 samples. Nucleic acid was either cDNA or gDNA, and it came from T cells, B-cell-depleted T cells, or PBMCs.

In the original workflow: Amplification with reference gene primers provided the estimates of nucleated cell counts. Only in-frame clones appear in the TCRdb table, and some are missing; sequencing was by immunoSEQ multiplex PCR. The V and J calls and clone size are taken from that table; D and trimming were inferred from the DNA. The sample has 300,000 or so clones, 89% seen once. The sequenced material came from peripheral blood. The sequence was obtained from a man aged 18 to 29 who had recovered from COVID-19.

The CDR3 nucleotides read TGCAGCGTTGACCCGGACCGGGACAAGTGCAATCAGCCCCAGCATTTT. It yields the protein CSVDPDRDKCNQPQHF. This sequence joins TRBV29-1 and TRBJ1-5, with D tentatively TRBD1 (6 bases). The CDR3 runs to 16 residues. Trimming shortened V by 3 bases and J by 2 bases, and 17 bases separated the two germline ends. Germline CDR1 reads SQVTM; CDR2 reads ANQGSEA.